This T cell receptor beta chain was recorded in a study of blood T cell repertoires in COVID-19. Assay: immunoSEQ multiplex PCR; the TCRdb copy retains only in-frame clones and omits some. The data contain approximately 200,000 clones, 70% to 85% of them seen just once; the ten biggest clones take up around 1.8%. Recovered participants had two consecutive negative NP/OP PCR tests, healthcare professional clearance, or symptom resolution. Germline CDR1 MNHEY, CDR2 SVGEGT. CDR3 size: 14 residues. V was pared by 2 bases and J by 1 base, with 8 bases between. The rearrangement joins TRBV6-2 or TRBV6-3 to TRBJ1-1; D remains unclear. The TCR comes from a man aged 55-75 years who had recovered from COVID-19. The sample consisted of PBMCs or T cells enriched from blood (not recorded which). The CDR3 here is CASSYGHWNTEAFF. The DNA of the CDR3 is TGTGCCAGCAGTTACGGGCATTGGAACACTGAAGCTTTCTTT.